This T cell receptor (beta chain) was sequenced in a study of tumor-infiltrating lymphocytes in primary liver carcinoma. Overall study: Read depth, roughly 3.5 to 7.5 million productive TCRbeta reads, did not differ significantly between tissues.

Co-extracted RNA and DNA came from approximately 20-30 mg of unsorted bulk tissue. Germline V CDR1 and CDR2: MDHEN, SYDVKM. CDR3 length equals 14 residues. V was trimmed by 6 bases and J by 1 base, leaving 12 bases between them. With a constant-region primer, TCR beta cDNA was made from approximately 500 ng of total RNA. Library construction for TCR beta comprised three nested multiplex PCR rounds performed with slightly modified ARM-PCR. The study ran its first two PCR rounds for around 9 cycles each, using TRBV1-TRBV30 forward primers and a C-beta reverse primer. TCRdb re-derived calls from the multiplex PCR reads in MiXCR, one entry per CDR3 protein. The sample gives roughly 50,000 distinct CDR3 sequences, about 80% of which show up once; around 23% is in the top ten.

The specimen was liver tumor tissue from sampling region 2. Sample subset: tumor region T2, inferior pole. The chain joins TRBV28 to TRBJ1-1, with D tentatively TRBD1 (5 bases). This clonotype originated in a man aged 35 to 55 with primary liver carcinoma and hepatitis B virus infection. DNA of the CDR3: TGTGCCAGCAGCCCTGGACAAGGGAACACTGAAGCTTTCTTT. It encodes CASSPGQGNTEAFF.